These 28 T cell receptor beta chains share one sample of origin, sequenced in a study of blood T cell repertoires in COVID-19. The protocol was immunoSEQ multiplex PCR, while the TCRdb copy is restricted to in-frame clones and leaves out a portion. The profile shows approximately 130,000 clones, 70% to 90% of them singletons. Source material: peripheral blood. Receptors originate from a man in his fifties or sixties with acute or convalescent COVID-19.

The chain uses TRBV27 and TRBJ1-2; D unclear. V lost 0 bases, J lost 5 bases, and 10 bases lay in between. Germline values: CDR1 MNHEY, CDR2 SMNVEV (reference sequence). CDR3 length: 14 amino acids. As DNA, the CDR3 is TGTGCCAGCAGTTTATCTGGAGATAATTATGGCTACACCTTC. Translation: CASSLSGDNYGYTF.

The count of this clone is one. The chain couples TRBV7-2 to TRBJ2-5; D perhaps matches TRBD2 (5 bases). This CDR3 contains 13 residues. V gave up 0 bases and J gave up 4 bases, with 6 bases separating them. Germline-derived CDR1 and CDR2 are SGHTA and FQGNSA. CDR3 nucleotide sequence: TGTGCCAGCAGCTTAGCGGACTTAGAGACCCAGTACTTC. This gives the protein CASSLADLETQYF.

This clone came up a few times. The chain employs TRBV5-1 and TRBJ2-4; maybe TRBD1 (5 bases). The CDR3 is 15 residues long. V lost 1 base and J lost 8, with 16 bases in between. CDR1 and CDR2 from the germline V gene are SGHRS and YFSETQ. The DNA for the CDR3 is TGCGCCAGCAGCTTGATGGGGCTTAACGTAGACATTCAGTACTTC. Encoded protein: CASSLMGLNVDIQYF.

CDR3 in amino acids: CASSPLAQETQYF. The CDR3 nucleotides read TGTGCCAGCAGCCCCCTGGCCCAAGAGACCCAGTACTTC. The chain is built from TRBV7-2 and TRBJ2-5, with D uncertain. Germline values: CDR1 SGHTA, CDR2 FQGNSA. V lost 5 bases, J lost 1 base, and 8 bases lay in between. The CDR3 totals 13 residues.

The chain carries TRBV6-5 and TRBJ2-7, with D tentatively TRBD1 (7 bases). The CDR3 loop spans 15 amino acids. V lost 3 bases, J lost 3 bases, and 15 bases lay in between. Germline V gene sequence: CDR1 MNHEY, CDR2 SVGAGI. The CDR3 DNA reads TGTGCCAGCAGTTATCAGGGGGGTTTTAACTACGAGCAGTACTTC. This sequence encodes CASSYQGGFNYEQYF.

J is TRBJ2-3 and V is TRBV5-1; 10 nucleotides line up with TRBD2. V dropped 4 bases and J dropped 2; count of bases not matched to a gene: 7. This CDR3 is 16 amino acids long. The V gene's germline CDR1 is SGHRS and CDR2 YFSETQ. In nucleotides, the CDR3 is TGCGCCAGCAGCCTGGGACTAGCGTTGGACACAGATACGCAGTATTTT. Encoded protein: CASSLGLALDTDTQYF.

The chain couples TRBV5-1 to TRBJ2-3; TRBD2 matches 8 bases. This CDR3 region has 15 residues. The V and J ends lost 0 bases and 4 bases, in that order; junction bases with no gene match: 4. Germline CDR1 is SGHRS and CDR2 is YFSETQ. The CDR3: CASSLAGGPADTQYF. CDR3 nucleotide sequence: TGCGCCAGCAGCTTGGCGGGAGGGCCAGCAGATACGCAGTATTTT.

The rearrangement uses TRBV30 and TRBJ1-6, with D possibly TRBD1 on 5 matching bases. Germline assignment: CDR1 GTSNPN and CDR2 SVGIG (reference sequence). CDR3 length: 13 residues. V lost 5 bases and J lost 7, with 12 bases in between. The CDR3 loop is CAWSVGGNSPLHF. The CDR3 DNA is TGTGCCTGGTCTGTGGGGGGGAATTCACCCCTCCACTTT.

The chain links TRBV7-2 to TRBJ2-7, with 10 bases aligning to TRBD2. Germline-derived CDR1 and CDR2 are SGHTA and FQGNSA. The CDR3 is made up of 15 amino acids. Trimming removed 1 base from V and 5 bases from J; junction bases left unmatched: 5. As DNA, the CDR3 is TGTGCCAGCAGCTTAGGGACTAGCGGAGGGAACGAGCAGTACTTC. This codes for CASSLGTSGGNEQYF.

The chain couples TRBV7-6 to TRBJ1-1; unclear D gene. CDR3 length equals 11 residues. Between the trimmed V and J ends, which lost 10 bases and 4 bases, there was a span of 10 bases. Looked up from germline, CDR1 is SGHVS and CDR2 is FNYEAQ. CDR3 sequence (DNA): TGTGCCACCCGGGTGGGCACTGAAGCTTTCTTT. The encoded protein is CATRVGTEAFF.

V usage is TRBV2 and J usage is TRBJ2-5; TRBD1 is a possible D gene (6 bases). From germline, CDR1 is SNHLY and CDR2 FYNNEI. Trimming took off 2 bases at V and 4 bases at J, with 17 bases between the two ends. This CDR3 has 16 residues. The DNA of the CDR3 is TGTGCCAGCAGTGAATTTATTGGCAGGGGAAGAGAGACCCAGTACTTC. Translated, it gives CASSEFIGRGRETQYF.

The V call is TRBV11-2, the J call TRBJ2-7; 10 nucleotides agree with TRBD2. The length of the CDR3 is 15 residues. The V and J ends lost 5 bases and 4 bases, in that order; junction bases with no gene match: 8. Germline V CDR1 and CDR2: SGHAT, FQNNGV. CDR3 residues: CASSPQLAGTYEQYF. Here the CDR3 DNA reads TGTGCCAGCAGCCCGCAACTAGCGGGAACGTACGAGCAGTACTTC.

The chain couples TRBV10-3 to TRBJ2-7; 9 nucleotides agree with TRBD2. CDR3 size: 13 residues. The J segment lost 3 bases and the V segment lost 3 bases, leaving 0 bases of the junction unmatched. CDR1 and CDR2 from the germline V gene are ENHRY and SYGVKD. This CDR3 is CAISDSGSYEQYF. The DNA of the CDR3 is TGTGCCATCAGTGATAGCGGGAGCTACGAGCAGTACTTC.

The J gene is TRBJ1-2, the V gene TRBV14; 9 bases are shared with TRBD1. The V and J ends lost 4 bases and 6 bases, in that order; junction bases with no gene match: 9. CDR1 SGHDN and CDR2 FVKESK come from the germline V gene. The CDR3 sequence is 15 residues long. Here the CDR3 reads CASSRYRGPLDGYTF. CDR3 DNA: TGTGCCAGCAGCCGTTACAGGGGGCCTCTGGATGGCTACACCTTC. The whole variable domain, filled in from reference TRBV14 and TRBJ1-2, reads EAGVTQFPSHSVIEKGQTVTLRCDPISGHDNLYWYRRVMGKEIKFLLHFVKESKQDESGMPNNRFLAERTGGTYSTLKVQPAELEDSGVYFCASSRYRGPLDGYTFGSGTRLTVV.

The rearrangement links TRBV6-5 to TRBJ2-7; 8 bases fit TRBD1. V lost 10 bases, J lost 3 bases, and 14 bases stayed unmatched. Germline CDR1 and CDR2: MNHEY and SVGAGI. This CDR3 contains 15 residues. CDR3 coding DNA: TGTGCCACTACAGTTGTCGGACAGGGTCTCTACGAGCAGTACTTC. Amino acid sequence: CATTVVGQGLYEQYF.

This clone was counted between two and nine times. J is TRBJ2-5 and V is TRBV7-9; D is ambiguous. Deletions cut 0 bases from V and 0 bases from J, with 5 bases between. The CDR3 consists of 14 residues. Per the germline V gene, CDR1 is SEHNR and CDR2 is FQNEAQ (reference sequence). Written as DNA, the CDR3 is TGTGCCAGCAGCTTAGCACAAAACCAAGAGACCCAGTACTTC. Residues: CASSLAQNQETQYF.

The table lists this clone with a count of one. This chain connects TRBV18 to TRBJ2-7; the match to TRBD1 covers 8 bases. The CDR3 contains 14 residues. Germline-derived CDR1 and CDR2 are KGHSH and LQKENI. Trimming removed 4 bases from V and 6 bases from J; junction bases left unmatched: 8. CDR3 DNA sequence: TGTGCCAGCTCACTCCGCCAGGGGGCAGCCGAGCAGTACTTC. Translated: CASSLRQGAAEQYF.

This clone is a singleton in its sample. This chain's CDR3 is CASGQSSSYEQYF. As DNA, the CDR3 is TGTGCCTCCGGACAGTCCAGCTCCTACGAGCAGTACTTC. V and J are TRBV19 and TRBJ2-7; TRBD1 is a possible D gene (6 bases). The CDR3 extends over 13 amino acids. With 11 bases removed from V and 0 bases from J, the gap between germline ends came to 14 bases. Germline assignment: CDR1 LNHDA and CDR2 SQIVND (reference sequence).

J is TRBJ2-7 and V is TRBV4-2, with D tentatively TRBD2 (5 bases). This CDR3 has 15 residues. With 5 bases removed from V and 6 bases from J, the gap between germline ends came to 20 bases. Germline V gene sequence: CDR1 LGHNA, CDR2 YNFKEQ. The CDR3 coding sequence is TGTGCCAGCAGCGCGGTTGCCAGCGGAGCTTCCGAGCAGTACTTC. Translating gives CASSAVASGASEQYF.

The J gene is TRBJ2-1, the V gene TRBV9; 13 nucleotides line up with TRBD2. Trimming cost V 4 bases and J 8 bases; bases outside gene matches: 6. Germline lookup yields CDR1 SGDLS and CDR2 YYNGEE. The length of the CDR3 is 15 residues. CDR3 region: CASSRTSGSSYEQFF. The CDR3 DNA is TGTGCCAGCAGCAGGACTAGCGGGAGCAGCTATGAGCAGTTCTTC.

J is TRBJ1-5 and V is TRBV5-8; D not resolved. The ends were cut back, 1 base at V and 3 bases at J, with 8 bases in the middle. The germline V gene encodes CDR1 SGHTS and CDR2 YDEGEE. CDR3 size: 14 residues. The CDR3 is CASSLIGDNQPQHF. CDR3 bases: TGTGCCAGCAGCTTGATCGGAGACAATCAGCCCCAGCATTTT.

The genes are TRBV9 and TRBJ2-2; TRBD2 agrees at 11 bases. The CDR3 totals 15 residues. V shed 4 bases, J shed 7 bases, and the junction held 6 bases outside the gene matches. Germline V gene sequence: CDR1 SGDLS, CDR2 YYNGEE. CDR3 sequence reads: CASSPRTSGFGELFF. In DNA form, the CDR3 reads TGTGCCAGCAGCCCCCGGACTAGCGGGTTCGGGGAGCTGTTTTTT.

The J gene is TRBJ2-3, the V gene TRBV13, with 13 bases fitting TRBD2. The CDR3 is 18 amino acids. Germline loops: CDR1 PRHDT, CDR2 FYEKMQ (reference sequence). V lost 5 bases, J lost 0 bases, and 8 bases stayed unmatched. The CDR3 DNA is TGTGCCAGCAGCGACGGAACTAGCGGGAGGGACAGCACAGATACGCAGTATTTT. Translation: CASSDGTSGRDSTDTQYF.

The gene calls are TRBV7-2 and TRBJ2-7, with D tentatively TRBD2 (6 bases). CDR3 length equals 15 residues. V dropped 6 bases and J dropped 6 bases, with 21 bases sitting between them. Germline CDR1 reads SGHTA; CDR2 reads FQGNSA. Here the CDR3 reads CASRPGLTREGEQYF. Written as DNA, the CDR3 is TGTGCCAGCAGGCCGGGACTTACGAGAGAGGGCGAGCAGTACTTC.

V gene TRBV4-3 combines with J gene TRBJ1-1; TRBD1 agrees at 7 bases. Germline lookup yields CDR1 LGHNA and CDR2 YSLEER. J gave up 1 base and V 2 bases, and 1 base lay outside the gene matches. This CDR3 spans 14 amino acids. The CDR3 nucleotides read TGCGCCAGCAGCCAATCAGGGGGGAACACTGAAGCTTTCTTT. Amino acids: CASSQSGGNTEAFF.

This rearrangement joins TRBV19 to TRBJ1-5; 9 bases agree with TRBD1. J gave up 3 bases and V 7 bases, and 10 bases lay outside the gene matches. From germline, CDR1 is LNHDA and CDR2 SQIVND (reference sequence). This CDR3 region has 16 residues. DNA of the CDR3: TGTGCCAGTAATCCCCAGGGACAGGGCATCAATCAGCCCCAGCATTTT. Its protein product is CASNPQGQGINQPQHF.

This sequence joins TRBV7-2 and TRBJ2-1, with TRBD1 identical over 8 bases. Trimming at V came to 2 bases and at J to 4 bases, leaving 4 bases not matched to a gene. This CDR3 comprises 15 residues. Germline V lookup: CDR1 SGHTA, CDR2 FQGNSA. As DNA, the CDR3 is TGTGCCAGCAGCTTACTTGGACAGGGATACAATGAGCAGTTCTTC. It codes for CASSLLGQGYNEQFF.

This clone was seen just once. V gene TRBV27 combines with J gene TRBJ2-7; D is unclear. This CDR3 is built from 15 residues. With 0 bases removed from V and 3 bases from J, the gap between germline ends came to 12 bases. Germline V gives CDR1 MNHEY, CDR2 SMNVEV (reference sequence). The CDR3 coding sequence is TGTGCCAGCAGTTTATCGAGCCAGGTTATCTACGAGCAGTACTTC. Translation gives CASSLSSQVIYEQYF.